These 29 T cell receptor beta chains came from one sample sequenced in a study of kidney transplant recipient with SARS-CoV-2 infection. TCRdb redid the calling of the reads with MiXCR, one entry per CDR3 protein. Of 250,000 or so distinct CDR3 sequences listed, around 26% are singletons. Here the sequenced sample was a blood sample, taken at baseline and between days 110 and 120 from a kidney transplant recipient. The receptors were sampled from a young adult male patient who had COVID-19 and was a kidney transplant recipient. The T cells may come from the graft donor.

A word on this clonotype: This may stem from a read error, because a much larger clone lies one nucleotide away. The chain combines TRBV6-4 with TRBJ2-1, with 11 bases aligning to TRBD2. The CDR3 is 15 amino acids. Germline CDR1 is MRHNA and CDR2 is SNTAGT. The CDR3 reads CASSDSLAGASEQSF. DNA of the CDR3: TGTGCCAGCAGTGACTCACTAGCGGGAGCCAGTGAGCAGTCCTTC.

About this clonotype: A clone one base away is much larger, so this may be a read error. The V call is TRBV29-1, the J call TRBJ2-7; D might be TRBD1 (5 bases). Germline CDR1 is SQVTM and CDR2 is ANQGSEA. This CDR3 is built from 13 residues. The DNA for the CDR3 is TGCAGCGTGATGACAGTCCTTTCCTACGGGCAGTACTTC. It specifies CSVMTVLSYGQYF.

V is TRBV7-2 and J is TRBJ1-2; no definite D call. Between the trimmed V and J ends, which lost 5 bases and 4 bases, there was a span of 23 bases. The CDR3 consists of 17 residues. The germline CDR1 and CDR2 sequences are SGHTA and FQGNSA. The chain's CDR3 is CASSTVSRDGKIYGYTF. The DNA of the CDR3 is TGTGCCAGCAGCACCGTGAGCAGAGACGGAAAGATCTATGGCTACACCTTC.

As for this clonotype: A much larger clone lies one base from this, so it may be a read error. The chain has TRBV5-1 and TRBJ1-2; D uncertain. Germline V lookup: CDR1 SGHRS, CDR2 YFSETQ. CDR3 length: 12 residues. The DNA for the CDR3 is TGCGCCAGCGGCTTGAGCGATTATGGCTACACCTTC. This gives the protein CASGLSDYGYTF.

Only one count was recorded for this clonotype. This CDR3 fails to terminate in the conserved phenylalanine or tryptophan, so it likely reflects a read error. This chain joins TRBV24-1 and TRBJ2-5; 7 nucleotides agree with TRBD1. Germline assignment: CDR1 KGHDR and CDR2 SFDVKD. The CDR3 runs to 14 residues. The junction had 12 bases not matched to a gene; V was cut back by 4 bases and J by 11 bases. The CDR3 DNA follows: TGTGCCACCAGTGAAGGGGGCAGCCGTTTTAAGCAGTACCTC. Amino acid sequence: CATSEGGSRFKQYL.

Comments on this clonotype: Just one base apart from a much larger clone, this may be a read error. The rearrangement joins TRBV5-8 to TRBJ1-2, with a weak D call TRBD1 (6 bases). This CDR3 region has 14 residues. Germline CDR1 SGHTS, CDR2 YDEGEE. CDR3 loop: CASGLDFGQRGYTF. The CDR3 nucleotides are TGTGCCAGCGGCTTGGATTTCGGACAGAGGGGCTACACCTTC.

Details on this clonotype: A much larger clone sits a single nucleotide away, making a read error possible. The V call is TRBV5-4, the J call TRBJ1-2; tentatively, D is TRBD1 (6 bases). V shed 7 bases and J shed 6 bases, with 16 bases lying between them. This CDR3 contains 13 residues. CDR1 SGHNT and CDR2 YYREEE come from the germline V gene (reference sequence). The CDR3 region is CASGLLGAHGYTF. CDR3 DNA: TGTGCCAGCGGACTCCTGGGGGCCCATGGCTACACCTTC.

Ten or more counts support this clonotype. The chain is built from TRBV12-2 and TRBJ2-5. The tail of the sequence fits TRBJ2-7 better, so the J call may be wrong. TRBV12-2 is classified as a pseudogene. The CDR3 loop spans 14 amino acids. CDR3 DNA: TGTGCAAGTCGCTTCCGGAGTCGGAACTACGAGCAGTACTTC. Translating it yields CASRFRSRNYEQYF.

The rearrangement links TRBV2 to TRBJ2-5; tentatively, D is TRBD1 or TRBD2 (7 bases each). V lost 10 bases to trimming and J lost 2 bases, with 17 bases between them. This CDR3 region has 14 residues. Germline assignment: CDR1 SNHLY and CDR2 FYNNEI. The CDR3 loop is CATRTRGHQETQYF. In DNA form, the CDR3 reads TGTGCCACGAGGACTAGGGGGCATCAAGAGACCCAGTACTTC.

On this clonotype itself: A much larger clone differs from this one at a single base, so this may be a read error. V is TRBV4-2 and J is TRBJ1-1; a weak D match, TRBD1 (5 bases). CDR1 is LGHNA and CDR2 is YNFKEQ in the germline V gene. CDR3 length equals 15 residues. The CDR3 region is CASNQEGRRLLEAFF. Here the CDR3 DNA reads TGTGCCAGCAACCAAGAGGGGCGCAGGCTACTTGAAGCTTTCTTT.

Many counts were recorded for this clonotype. At one end the junction does not follow the germline gene, possibly because of a read error. The gene calls are TRBV11-2 and TRBJ1-1; D may be TRBD1 (5 bases). The CDR3 length is 15 residues. From germline, CDR1 is SGHAT and CDR2 FQNNGV. For the CDR3, the DNA is TGTGCCAGCAGCTTACTGGTCAGGGTGAAAACTGAAGCTTTCTTT. This codes for CASSLLVRVKTEAFF. The full variable domain, in which reference TRBV11-2 and TRBJ1-1 provide the parts outside the CDR3, is EAGVAQSPRYKIIEKRQSVAFWCNPISGHATLYWYQQILGQGPKLLIQFQNNGVVDDSQLPKDRFSAERLKGVDSTLKIQPAKLEDSAVYLCASSLLVRVKTEAFFGQGTRLTVV.

As DNA, the CDR3 is TGCGCCAGCAGCCAAGGACTACTGGGCGATGAGCAGTTCTTC. Translating it yields CASSQGLLGDEQFF. The chain combines TRBV4-1 with TRBJ2-3; D is possibly TRBD2 (5 bases). Judging by the DNA end, TRBJ2-1 fits better; the J call may be wrong. This CDR3 comprises 14 residues. Germline-derived CDR1 and CDR2 are MGHRA and YSYEKL.

A remark on this clonotype: A read error is possible here, since a much larger clone lies one base away. The rearrangement uses TRBV7-2 and TRBJ1-1; D remains ambiguous. CDR3 size: 14 residues. The V gene lost 2 bases and the J gene lost 3 bases, with 10 bases spanning the gap. The germline gives CDR1 SGHTA, CDR2 FQGNSA. In DNA, the CDR3 is TGTGCCAGCAGCTTACAGGCTGCGGACACTGAAGCTTTCTTT. Translated, it gives CASSLQAADTEAFF.

This clonotype showed up just a few times. A much larger clone differs by one base, so this may be a read error. The gene calls are TRBV3-1 and TRBJ1-5, with D possibly being TRBD1 (6 bases). Germline loops: CDR1 LGHDT, CDR2 YNNKEL (reference sequence). This CDR3 is 14 amino acids long. CDR3 DNA: TGTGCCAGCAACCAAGCACAGGGCCGTCAGCCCCAGCATTTT. Translated, it gives CASNQAQGRQPQHF.

The chain carries TRBV30 and TRBJ1-2, with D unclear. The CDR3 length is 13 residues. V was cut by 0 bases and J by 4 bases, with 9 bases left in between. The germline gives CDR1 GTSNPN, CDR2 SVGIG (reference sequence). The CDR3 protein is CAWSVQPGYGYTF. The CDR3 nucleotides read TGTGCCTGGAGTGTACAGCCGGGCTATGGCTACACCTTC.

This clonotype was found many times. The chain employs TRBV7-9 and TRBJ1-2; D not certain. The V and J ends lost 5 bases and 4 bases respectively, with 23 bases between them. The CDR3 loop spans 17 amino acids. CDR1 SEHNR and CDR2 FQNEAQ come from the germline V gene (reference sequence). DNA for the CDR3: TGTGCCAGCAGCACGTCGGGATACCATGGAAAGACCTATGGCTACACCTTC. It is translated as CASSTSGYHGKTYGYTF.

This clonotype has a single count. This chain uses TRBV9 with TRBJ2-5; 9 positions match TRBD1. Germline-derived CDR1 and CDR2 are SGDLS and YYNGEE. This CDR3 has 15 residues. Trimming removed 4 bases from V and 1 base from J; junction bases left unmatched: 5. The chain's CDR3 is CASSHTGQGQETQYF. The CDR3 DNA reads TGTGCCAGCAGCCATACGGGACAGGGCCAAGAGACCCAGTACTTC. The full variable domain, completed using reference TRBV9 and TRBJ2-5, is DSGVTQTPKHLITATGQRVTLRCSPRSGDLSVYWYQQSLDQGLQFLIQYYNGEERAKGNILERFSAQQFPDLHSELNLSSLELGDSALYFCASSHTGQGQETQYFGPGTRLLVL.

This clonotype showed up many times. The CDR3, as DNA: TGTGCCAGCAGCACGCATTGCGATCTCGGAAAGACCTATGGCTACACCTTC. It is translated as CASSTHCDLGKTYGYTF. The chain joins TRBV11-3 to TRBJ1-2; D is undetermined. The V end lost 5 bases, the J end lost 4 bases, and 23 bases lay between the germline ends. Per germline, CDR1 SGHNT and CDR2 YENEEA. The CDR3 totals 17 residues.

Worth noting for this clonotype: This may be a read error, as it is one base from a much larger clone. Given the absence of the conserved phenylalanine or tryptophan at the CDR3 end, a read error is likely. V usage is TRBV5-6 and J usage is TRBJ1-5; no clear D gene. Germline V gene lookup returns CDR1 SGHDT and CDR2 YYEEEE. CDR3 size: 13 residues. V gave up 2 bases and J gave up 0 bases, with 3 bases separating them. The CDR3 is CASSFSSNQPQHL. Here the CDR3 DNA reads TGTGCCAGCAGCTTCTCTAGCAATCAGCCCCAGCATCTT.

The chain combines TRBV5-4 with TRBJ1-2; D unresolved. Trimming pared 6 bases from V and 4 bases from J, leaving 22 bases between. Germline lookup yields CDR1 SGHNT and CDR2 YYREEE (reference sequence). This CDR3 is 16 amino acids long. The CDR3 loop is CASTGIVPGKTYGYTF. CDR3 DNA sequence: TGTGCCAGCACCGGGATCGTACCAGGAAAGACCTATGGCTACACCTTC.

This clonotype showed up many times. The rearrangement links TRBV5-6 to TRBJ1-1, with D hard to call. Deletions cut 0 bases from V and 7 bases from J, with 4 bases between. The germline gives CDR1 SGHDT, CDR2 YYEEEE. The CDR3 covers 11 residues. In DNA, the CDR3 is TGTGCCAGCAGCTTGGTTGGTGAAGCTTTCTTT. Amino acid sequence: CASSLVGEAFF.

At least ten counts were recorded for this clonotype. The chain combines TRBV6-8 with TRBJ1-2; TRBD1 might be the D (5 bases). Trimming left V 4 bases short and J 4 bases short, with 22 bases between. This CDR3 contains 17 residues. Germline V gene lookup returns CDR1 MNHGY and CDR2 SAAAGT. The CDR3 region has the DNA TGTGCCAGCAGTTGGATGGGACGCTCTAGAAAGACCTATGGCTACACCTTC. Translated: CASSWMGRSRKTYGYTF.

This clonotype was seen only a few times. The chain carries TRBV5-1 and TRBJ2-3; D is uncertain. CDR3 length: 14 amino acids. V lost 1 base, J lost 4 bases, and 10 bases lay in between. Germline values: CDR1 SGHRS, CDR2 YFSETQ. This CDR3 is CASSLYPSSDTQYF. DNA for the CDR3: TGCGCCAGCAGCTTGTACCCTAGTTCAGATACGCAGTATTTT.

This clonotype came up many times. The V and J genes are TRBV4-1 and TRBJ1-1; a weak D match, TRBD1 (5 bases). V gave up 4 bases and J gave up 1 base, with 13 bases separating them. The V gene's germline CDR1 is MGHRA and CDR2 YSYEKL. The CDR3 has 15 residues. The CDR3 DNA reads as TGCGCCAGCAGCCCTGGACATACAGGGAACACTGAAGCTTTCTTT. It is translated as CASSPGHTGNTEAFF.

This clonotype has only a few counts. This chain's CDR3 is CASSPPGDNEKLFF. The CDR3 DNA reads TGTGCCAGCTCACCACCCGGAGATAATGAAAAACTGTTTTTT. The V call is TRBV18, the J call TRBJ1-4; D is uncertain. V lost 0 bases and J lost 4, with 6 bases in between. The germline gives CDR1 KGHSH, CDR2 LQKENI. The CDR3 runs to 14 residues. The full variable domain, rest sourced from reference TRBV18 and TRBJ1-4, is NAGVMQNPRHLVRRRGQEARLRCSPMKGHSHVYWYRQLPEEGLKFMVYLQKENIIDESGMPKERFSAEFPKEGPSILRIQQVVRGDSAAYFCASSPPGDNEKLFFGSGTQLSVL.

About this clonotype: A much larger clone differs by one base, so this may be a read error. CDR3 sequence (DNA): TGTGCCAGCAGCTTAGTTTGTAGGGTATACGAGCAGTACTTC. Amino acid sequence: CASSLVCRVYEQYF. The chain joins TRBV7-9 to TRBJ2-4; D is undetermined. Gene TRBJ2-7 matches the end of the DNA better, so the J call may be wrong. The CDR3 covers 14 residues. CDR1 is SEHNR, CDR2 FQNEAQ, per germline (reference sequence).

This clonotype was counted at least ten times. The genes are TRBV5-4 and TRBJ1-2; 7 bases match TRBD1. Germline lookup yields CDR1 SGHNT and CDR2 YYREEE (reference sequence). V shed 0 bases, J shed 5 bases, and the junction held 10 bases outside the gene matches. The CDR3 totals 16 residues. CDR3 protein: CASSLEVTGTYYGYTF. Here the CDR3 DNA reads TGTGCCAGCAGCTTGGAGGTGACAGGGACCTATTATGGCTACACCTTC.

This clonotype was detected many times. This rearrangement joins TRBV7-8 to TRBJ1-2, with TRBD1 identical over 7 bases. The trim removed 1 base at V and 7 bases at J, leaving 6 bases unmatched. The CDR3 spans 14 residues. Germline CDR1 and CDR2: SGHVS and FQNEAQ. CDR3 loop: CASSLEEQGVGYTF. DNA of the CDR3: TGTGCCAGCAGCTTAGAAGAGCAGGGGGTTGGCTACACCTTC.

Of note for this clonotype: With a much larger clone just one base away, this may be a read error. This rearrangement joins TRBV3-1 to TRBJ2-2, with D possibly TRBD2 on 6 matching bases. Germline CDR1 reads LGHDT; CDR2 reads YNNKEL (reference sequence). The CDR3 sequence is 18 residues long. In nucleotides, the CDR3 is TGTGCCAGCAGCTCTCCATGTCCCATTTCAGGCTTGACCGGGGGGCTGTTTTTT. Translating gives CASSSPCPISGLTGGLFF.